This TCR beta chain was captured by sequencing in a study of blood T cell repertoires in COVID-19. Profiled with immunoSEQ multiplex PCR; TCRdb holds only in-frame clones, not every one. The table lists approximately 170,000 clones, under 80% of them singletons, with roughly an eighth in the top ten. The sequencing input was peripheral blood. The receptor's source is a woman aged 45-59 years with acute or convalescent COVID-19.

DNA for the CDR3: TGTGCCACGGGGGGATGGGACACTGAAGCTTTCTTT. The encoded protein is CATGGWDTEAFF. The V gene is TRBV30, the J gene TRBJ1-1, with D possibly matching TRBD1 (5 bases). V was cut by 8 bases and J by 3 bases, with 13 bases left in between. The germline V gene has CDR1 GTSNPN and CDR2 SVGIG (reference sequence). The length of the CDR3 is 12 residues.